These 11 T cell receptor beta chains were all obtained from the same sample, sequenced in a study of T cell repertoires in cytomegalovirus infection. TCRdb used MiXCR to reprocess the reads, holding one entry per CDR3 protein. Altogether roughly 640,000 distinct CDR3 sequences are present, more than 20% being singletons, with the ten largest covering around 7.6%. Specimen: CD8+ T cells from PBMCs. These receptor sequences come from a human donor in good health (CMV status not recorded). Some clones in this sample may be carry-over from other donors' samples.

This sequence joins TRBV29-1 and TRBJ1-2, with TRBD1 identical over 9 bases. This CDR3 is built from 13 residues. The V gene end was trimmed by 7 bases and the J gene end by 1 base; junction bases not matched to a gene: 4. From germline, CDR1 is SQVTM and CDR2 ANQGSEA. CDR3 loop: CSALGQGNYGYTF. Here the CDR3 DNA reads TGCAGCGCCTTGGGACAGGGTAACTATGGCTACACCTTC. The whole variable domain, filled in from reference TRBV29-1 and TRBJ1-2, reads SAVISQKPSRDICQRGTSLTIQCQVDSQVTMMFWYRQQPGQSLTLIATANQGSEATYESGFVIDKFPISRPNLTFSTLTVSNMSPEDSSIYLCSALGQGNYGYTFGSGTRLTVV.

This clonotype was picked up one time. The chain uses TRBV24-1 and TRBJ2-1; D assignment may be TRBD1 or TRBD2 (6 bases each). The V end lost 2 bases, the J end lost 4 bases, and 11 bases lay between the germline ends. Per the germline V gene, CDR1 is KGHDR and CDR2 is SFDVKD. This CDR3 has 15 residues. CDR3 residues: CATSDWGAGYNEQFF. The CDR3 coding sequence is TGTGCCACCAGTGATTGGGGGGCGGGGTACAATGAGCAGTTCTTC.

This clonotype was observed many times. This rearrangement joins TRBV7-9 to TRBJ1-5; D ambiguous. The CDR3 contains 15 residues. Trimming removed 5 bases from V and 0 bases from J, with 11 bases in between. Germline CDR1 SEHNR, CDR2 FQNEAQ (reference sequence). The CDR3 is CASSQIGDSNQPQHF. CDR3 bases: TGTGCCAGCAGCCAGATTGGGGATAGCAATCAGCCCCAGCATTTT. Based on the CDR3 plus reference TRBV7-9 and TRBJ1-5, the full variable domain is DTGVSQNPRHKITKRGQNVTFRCDPISEHNRLYWYRQTLGQGPEFLTYFQNEAQLEKSRLLSDRFSAERPKGSFSTLEIQRTEQGDSAMYLCASSQIGDSNQPQHFGDGTRLSIL.

The gene calls are TRBV10-2 and TRBJ2-7; D is ambiguous. The CDR3 consists of 13 residues. Trimming removed 3 bases from V and 2 bases from J, with 8 bases in between. Per germline, CDR1 WSHSY and CDR2 SAAADI. CDR3 sequence (DNA): TGCGCCAGCAGTGAAAGGGCAGCCTACGAGCAGTACTTC. Translating it yields CASSERAAYEQYF.

This clonotype was recorded at least ten times. The rearrangement links TRBV7-9 to TRBJ1-3; D is perhaps TRBD1 (5 bases). CDR1 is SEHNR, CDR2 FQNEAQ, per germline (reference sequence). There are 15 residues in the CDR3. The germline V and J ends were trimmed by 3 bases and 3 bases, with 12 bases remaining between them. The CDR3 bases are TGTGCCAGCAGCTTTCTCGGGGCAGATGGAAACACCATATATTTT. This codes for CASSFLGADGNTIYF.

In its sample, this clonotype was seen a few times. This chain uses TRBV10-3 with TRBJ2-7; either TRBD1 or TRBD2 may supply D (6 bases each). The V gene lost 3 bases and the J gene lost 2 bases, with 8 bases spanning the gap. CDR3 size: 13 residues. Germline V gene data show CDR1 as ENHRY and CDR2 as SYGVKD. CDR3 sequence: CAISDGGPYEQYF. In nucleotides, the CDR3 is TGTGCCATCAGTGATGGGGGGCCCTACGAGCAGTACTTC.

This clonotype occurred a few times. The chain uses TRBV5-4 and TRBJ2-1; TRBD2 matches at 12 bases. The CDR3 is made up of 17 amino acids. Germline CDR1 and CDR2: SGHNT and YYREEE (reference sequence). Germline trimming cut 0 bases from V and 8 bases from J; bases unmatched to any gene: 9. The CDR3 loop reads CASSLDSSGGARDEQFF. CDR3 DNA: TGTGCCAGCAGCTTGGATTCTAGCGGGGGGGCTCGGGATGAGCAGTTCTTC. Looking up the rest from reference TRBV5-4 and TRBJ2-1 gives the full variable domain: ETGVTQSPTHLIKTRGQQVTLRCSSQSGHNTVSWYQQALGQGPQFIFQYYREEENGRGNFPPRFSGLQFPNYSSELNVNALELDDSALYLCASSLDSSGGARDEQFFGPGTRLTVL.

This clonotype was detected only a few times. This chain uses TRBV6-1 with TRBJ1-1; no definite D call. Germline CDR1 is MNHNS and CDR2 is SASEGT. The CDR3 has 13 residues. V shed 5 bases and J shed 5 bases, with 12 bases lying between them. This CDR3 is CASSLGSFTEAFF. In DNA, the CDR3 is TGTGCCAGCAGTCTCGGAAGTTTTACTGAAGCTTTCTTT.

The chain uses TRBV6-2 or TRBV6-3 and TRBJ2-7; 7 bases match TRBD1. The CDR3 totals 17 residues. J gave up 6 bases and V 5 bases, and 19 bases lay outside the gene matches. CDR1 is MNHEY and CDR2 is SVGEGT in the germline V gene. Here the CDR3 DNA reads TGTGCCAGCAGTCCCACCTACCGGAACGACAGGGCATTCGAGCAGTACGTC. Protein: CASSPTYRNDRAFEQYV.

This rearrangement joins TRBV28 to TRBJ2-3, with D possibly matching TRBD2 (7 bases). This CDR3 is built from 18 residues. The germline V gene has CDR1 MDHEN and CDR2 SYDVKM. The ends were cut back, 3 bases at V and 0 bases at J, with 19 bases in the middle. CDR3 in DNA: TGTGCCAGCAGTTTGATGGGACGCGGGGGCCTTAGCACAGATACGCAGTATTTT. Translation gives CASSLMGRGGLSTDTQYF. Full variable domain (remainder filled in from reference TRBV28 and TRBJ2-3): DVKVTQSSRYLVKRTGEKVFLECVQDMDHENMFWYRQDPGLGLRLIYFSYDVKMKEKGDIPEGYSVSREKKERFSLILESASTNQTSMYLCASSLMGRGGLSTDTQYFGPGTRLTVL.

Ten or more counts support this clonotype. The rearrangement links TRBV12-3 or TRBV12-4 to TRBJ2-1; TRBD1 is a possible D gene (6 bases). Trimming cost V 7 bases and J 3 bases, with 10 bases left between them. The CDR3 length is 13 residues. CDR3 region: CASTHRVYNEQFF. CDR3 DNA: TGTGCCAGCACCCACAGGGTCTACAATGAGCAGTTCTTC.